Below are 32 T cell receptor beta chains sequenced from a single sample in a study of blood T cells in healthy people across ages. Sample-barcoded 5' priming and a J-beta primer mix drove a second PCR of roughly 6 to 12 cycles. TCRdb fed the 5' RACE reads into MiXCR, producing one record per CDR3 protein. The repertoire holds more than 900,000 distinct CDR3 sequences, with around 25% as singletons. Another study also made use of these data, one on T cells of mothers and their children.

Material for sequencing was blood. The source of these receptors is a girl aged 2 to 10 in good health.

The table lists this clonotype with a few counts. This chain links TRBV29-1 with TRBJ2-5; 12 nucleotides line up with TRBD2. The V gene end was trimmed by 7 bases and the J gene end by 5 bases; junction bases not matched to a gene: 5. The germline V gene has CDR1 SQVTM and CDR2 ANQGSEA. The CDR3 loop spans 13 amino acids. CDR3 nucleotides: TGCAGCGGGTGGACTAGCGGGATGGAGACCCAGTACTTC. Protein product: CSGWTSGMETQYF. The full variable domain, completed using reference TRBV29-1 and TRBJ2-5, is SAVISQKPSRDICQRGTSLTIQCQVDSQVTMMFWYRQQPGQSLTLIATANQGSEATYESGFVIDKFPISRPNLTFSTLTVSNMSPEDSSIYLCSGWTSGMETQYFGPGTRLLVL.

This chain links TRBV12-3 or TRBV12-4 with TRBJ2-5; maybe TRBD1 (7 bases). This CDR3 comprises 14 residues. Trimming left V 3 bases short and J 1 base short, with 9 bases between. CDR3 nucleotide sequence: TGTGCCAGCAGTTTCAGGGGGGTCCAAGAGACCCAGTACTTC. It specifies CASSFRGVQETQYF.

This clonotype has just a few counts. The chain joins TRBV7-8 to TRBJ2-5; the D gene is possibly TRBD1 (5 bases). The J call is doubtful: the DNA matches TRBJ2-1 better. Germline V gene lookup returns CDR1 SGHVS and CDR2 FQNEAQ. This CDR3 comprises 13 residues. CDR3 region: CASSLGQLNEQFF. CDR3 nucleotides: TGTGCCAGCAGCTTAGGACAGCTCAATGAGCAGTTCTTC.

This clonotype was found a few times. The V and J genes are TRBV7-9 and TRBJ2-5; 8 positions match TRBD1. Germline loops: CDR1 SEHNR, CDR2 FQNEAQ (reference sequence). CDR3 length: 13 residues. V trimming: 6 bases; J trimming: 5 bases; junction bases outside the gene matches: 5. CDR3 coding DNA: TGTGCCAGCAGGCAGGGGGCTCAGGAGACCCAGTACTTC. Encoded protein: CASRQGAQETQYF. The full variable domain, its missing parts supplied by reference TRBV7-9 and TRBJ2-5, is DTGVSQNPRHKITKRGQNVTFRCDPISEHNRLYWYRQTLGQGPEFLTYFQNEAQLEKSRLLSDRFSAERPKGSFSTLEIQRTEQGDSAMYLCASRQGAQETQYFGPGTRLLVL.

The CDR3 reads CASSFPPGQGGEETQYF. DNA of the CDR3: TGCGCCAGCAGCTTCCCCCCGGGACAGGGTGGGGAAGAGACCCAGTACTTC. This chain joins TRBV5-1 and TRBJ2-5; 9 bases align to TRBD1. J gave up 3 bases and V 2 bases, and 11 bases lay outside the gene matches. The CDR3 loop spans 17 amino acids. Germline V gene lookup returns CDR1 SGHRS and CDR2 YFSETQ.

The chain recombines TRBV20-1 with TRBJ1-2; a possible D gene is TRBD1 (6 bases). This CDR3 is 12 amino acids long. The V and J ends lost 5 bases and 0 bases respectively, with 7 bases between them. Germline V gene data show CDR1 as DFQATT and CDR2 as SNEGSKA (reference sequence). The CDR3 spells CSAGQTNYGYTF. For the CDR3, the DNA is TGCAGTGCTGGACAGACTAACTATGGCTACACCTTC.

The chain carries TRBV29-1 and TRBJ2-2, with D possibly being TRBD1 (5 bases). The germline V and J ends were trimmed by 3 bases and 5 bases, with 16 bases remaining between them. From germline, CDR1 is SQVTM and CDR2 ANQGSEA. The CDR3 runs to 15 residues. DNA of the CDR3: TGCAGCGTTGAGGGGCAGGGATTCGGAACCGGGGAGCTGTTTTTT. Translating gives CSVEGQGFGTGELFF.

This clonotype turned up a few times. This chain connects TRBV20-1 to TRBJ2-5; a possible D gene is TRBD1 (5 bases). Trimming removed 0 bases at V and 5 bases at J, with 16 bases between. The CDR3 has 15 residues. The germline gives CDR1 DFQATT, CDR2 SNEGSKA (reference sequence). In DNA, the CDR3 is TGCAGTGCTAGAGAGGACACGGATTATTGGGAGACCCAGTACTTC. Encoded protein: CSAREDTDYWETQYF.

CDR3 sequence reads: CASTPLRGGTQYF. CDR3 DNA: TGTGCCAGCACTCCCTTGCGGGGCGGGACCCAGTACTTC. The gene calls are TRBV27 and TRBJ2-5, with D perhaps TRBD2 (6 bases). The V and J ends lost 7 bases and 7 bases respectively, with 16 bases between them. The CDR3 consists of 13 residues. The germline V gene encodes CDR1 MNHEY and CDR2 SMNVEV (reference sequence).

The J gene is TRBJ2-5, the V gene TRBV29-1; D is ambiguous. Trimming removed 4 bases at V and 1 base at J, with 4 bases between. Germline CDR1 is SQVTM and CDR2 is ANQGSEA. CDR3 size: 11 residues. This chain's CDR3 is CSVGAQETQYF. The CDR3 DNA is TGCAGCGTTGGGGCCCAAGAGACCCAGTACTTC. The variable domain in full, with the rest retrieved from reference TRBV29-1 and TRBJ2-5, is SAVISQKPSRDICQRGTSLTIQCQVDSQVTMMFWYRQQPGQSLTLIATANQGSEATYESGFVIDKFPISRPNLTFSTLTVSNMSPEDSSIYLCSVGAQETQYFGPGTRLLVL.

This clonotype was seen at least ten times. This chain links TRBV12-3 or TRBV12-4 with TRBJ2-5, with D tentatively TRBD2 (5 bases). This CDR3 has 12 amino acids. V was trimmed by 6 bases and J by 5 bases, leaving 10 bases between them. CDR3 loop: CASSLPGETQYF. As DNA, the CDR3 is TGTGCCAGCAGCTTACCGGGGGAGACCCAGTACTTC.

This clonotype was recorded once. This chain joins TRBV7-2 and TRBJ2-7; 9 nucleotides line up with TRBD1. CDR3 size: 14 residues. CDR1 and CDR2 from the germline V gene are SGHTA and FQGNSA. Trimming removed 8 bases from V and 3 bases from J; junction bases left unmatched: 8. CDR3: CASAPPTGGYEQYF. CDR3 in DNA: TGTGCCAGCGCCCCTCCGACAGGGGGCTACGAGCAGTACTTC. Drawing the rest from reference TRBV7-2 and TRBJ2-7, the complete variable domain is GAGVSQSPSNKVTEKGKDVELRCDPISGHTALYWYRQSLGQGLEFLIYFQGNSAPDKSGLPSDRFSAERTGGSVSTLTIQRTQQEDSAVYLCASAPPTGGYEQYFGPGTRLTVT.

V gene TRBV5-1 combines with J gene TRBJ1-1, with a weak D call TRBD1 (5 bases). The length of the CDR3 is 14 residues. The V gene's germline CDR1 is SGHRS and CDR2 YFSETQ. V gave up 1 base and J gave up 3 bases, with 10 bases separating them. CDR3 bases: TGCGCCAGCAGCTTGTCCTCCAGGGACACTGAAGCTTTCTTT. This gives the protein CASSLSSRDTEAFF.

J is TRBJ1-1 and V is TRBV29-1; D remains ambiguous. V was clipped by 0 bases and J by 7 bases, with 9 bases between them. Looked up from germline, CDR1 is SQVTM and CDR2 is ANQGSEA. This CDR3 has 12 residues. CDR3 coding DNA: TGCAGCGTTGAAGATCTACGGATTGAAGCTTTCTTT. This codes for CSVEDLRIEAFF.

The chain is built from TRBV6-5 and TRBJ2-7; D is possibly TRBD1 (6 bases). Deletions cut 2 bases from V and 5 bases from J, with 7 bases between. CDR1 is MNHEY and CDR2 is SVGAGI in the germline V gene. The CDR3 runs 12 residues. The CDR3 region is CASSYEGDEQYF. In DNA form, the CDR3 reads TGTGCCAGCAGTTACGAGGGGGACGAGCAGTACTTC.

The chain couples TRBV29-1 to TRBJ2-3; D call uncertain. This CDR3 spans 11 amino acids. The V end was cut by 4 bases, the J end by 5 bases, with 7 bases between. Germline V lookup: CDR1 SQVTM, CDR2 ANQGSEA. CDR3 in DNA: TGCAGCGTTGTCTCGGGAGATACGCAGTATTTT. This sequence encodes CSVVSGDTQYF.

This clonotype was found a few times. CDR3 amino acids: CASSLVAGKYTDTQYF. The CDR3 nucleotides are TGTGCCAGCAGCTTAGTAGCGGGGAAATACACAGATACGCAGTATTTT. This chain joins TRBV7-2 and TRBJ2-3; 8 positions agree with TRBD2. Trimming took 1 base from V and 2 from J; bases not matched to a gene: 5. CDR1 SGHTA and CDR2 FQGNSA come from the germline V gene. The CDR3 totals 16 residues.

This clonotype was seen more than once but under ten times. Germline and junction disagree at one end, which may indicate a read error. The chain has TRBV29-1 and TRBJ2-5; D is unclear. CDR1 is SQVTM, CDR2 ANQGSEA, per germline. The CDR3 runs to 11 residues. The CDR3 bases are TGCAGCGTTGAAGATCAAGGGACCCAGTACTTC. Translated: CSVEDQGTQYF.

This clonotype was counted a few times. V is TRBV7-8 and J is TRBJ1-3, with D possibly being TRBD1 (6 bases). The CDR3 runs to 15 residues. Germline V lookup: CDR1 SGHVS, CDR2 FQNEAQ. V lost 1 base and J lost 4, with 11 bases in between. Here the CDR3 DNA reads TGTGCCAGCAGCTTAGGTACAGGGCGAGGAAACACCATATATTTT. Its protein is CASSLGTGRGNTIYF.

The chain combines TRBV18 with TRBJ2-7; D may be TRBD1 (5 bases). The V gene lost 6 bases and the J gene lost 7 bases, with 22 bases spanning the gap. The CDR3 length is 15 residues. Germline V gene data show CDR1 as KGHSH and CDR2 as LQKENI. The CDR3 loop reads CASSPSLGLLGEQYF. The DNA of the CDR3 is TGTGCCAGCTCCCCCTCGTTGGGGCTCCTGGGGGAGCAGTACTTC.

The rearrangement links TRBV5-6 to TRBJ2-7; D unresolved. CDR1 and CDR2 (germline): SGHDT, YYEEEE. This CDR3 has 13 amino acids. V lost 4 bases and J 4 bases, leaving 12 bases between the germline ends. CDR3 bases: TGTGCCAGCAGCCCACGGGCGGAATACGAGCAGTACTTC. Translating gives CASSPRAEYEQYF.

The chain has TRBV5-4 and TRBJ2-1; 10 bases are a match to TRBD2. CDR1 and CDR2 from the germline V gene are SGHNT and YYREEE (reference sequence). J gave up 0 bases and V 1 base, and 10 bases lay outside the gene matches. CDR3 length: 19 amino acids. The chain's CDR3 is CASSLSLPSGSVSYNEQFF. The DNA of the CDR3 is TGTGCCAGCAGCTTGAGTCTCCCTAGCGGGAGTGTCTCCTACAATGAGCAGTTCTTC.

V gene TRBV14 combines with J gene TRBJ2-7, with D perhaps matching TRBD1 (6 bases). Trimming shortened V by 10 bases and J by 5 bases, and 21 bases separated the two germline ends. CDR1 and CDR2 (germline): SGHDN, FVKESK. This CDR3 comprises 14 residues. DNA for the CDR3: TGTGCCACCTCCCGAGAAAACAGGGACCACGAGCAGTACTTC. Amino acids: CATSRENRDHEQYF. The variable domain in full, with the rest retrieved from reference TRBV14 and TRBJ2-7, is EAGVTQFPSHSVIEKGQTVTLRCDPISGHDNLYWYRRVMGKEIKFLLHFVKESKQDESGMPNNRFLAERTGGTYSTLKVQPAELEDSGVYFCATSRENRDHEQYFGPGTRLTVT.

This clonotype was picked up a small number of times. The rearrangement links TRBV6-2 or TRBV6-3 to TRBJ2-4; D uncertain. The CDR3 contains 15 residues. From germline, CDR1 is MNHEY and CDR2 SVGEGT. The ends were cut back, 2 bases at V and 1 base at J, with 9 bases in the middle. CDR3 in amino acids: CASSYSGEAKNIQYF. The CDR3 DNA follows: TGTGCCAGCAGTTACAGTGGAGAGGCCAAAAACATTCAGTACTTC.

The V call is TRBV29-1, the J call TRBJ1-5, with D possibly being TRBD1 (5 bases). Germline V gene sequence: CDR1 SQVTM, CDR2 ANQGSEA. CDR3 length: 15 residues. V lost 4 bases and J 6 bases, leaving 19 bases between the germline ends. The CDR3 nucleotides are TGCAGCGTTGCTGAGGGAAAAGGCGGGGGTCAGCCCCAGCATTTT. Translated: CSVAEGKGGGQPQHF.

The table lists this clonotype with a few counts. The chain is built from TRBV20-1 and TRBJ1-2, with D hard to call. The CDR3 is made up of 17 amino acids. Looked up from germline, CDR1 is DFQATT and CDR2 is SNEGSKA (reference sequence). The V end lost 4 bases, the J end lost 0 bases, and 21 bases lay between the germline ends. CDR3 bases: TGCAGTGCTATCCGTACTAAAGACGGAGCCACTAACTATGGCTACACCTTC. It codes for CSAIRTKDGATNYGYTF.

This clonotype was recorded a few times. The chain recombines TRBV27 with TRBJ2-2, with 7 bases fitting TRBD2. Unmatched junction bases numbered 8, after V lost 6 bases and J lost 4 bases. There are 15 residues in the CDR3. The V gene's germline CDR1 is MNHEY and CDR2 SMNVEV (reference sequence). CDR3 loop: CASRPGRAVTGELFF. Written as DNA, the CDR3 is TGTGCCAGCAGACCTGGGAGGGCCGTCACCGGGGAGCTGTTTTTT.

V is TRBV5-1 and J is TRBJ2-5; TRBD2 aligns across 11 bases. The V and J ends lost 4 bases and 4 bases, in that order; junction bases with no gene match: 9. The CDR3 has 16 amino acids. CDR1 and CDR2 from the germline V gene are SGHRS and YFSETQ. This chain's CDR3 is CASSPGTSGGTETQYF. CDR3 in DNA: TGCGCCAGCAGCCCCGGGACTAGCGGAGGTACAGAGACCCAGTACTTC.

The chain is built from TRBV10-3 and TRBJ2-2, with no clear D. The ends were cut back, 5 bases at V and 2 bases at J, with 3 bases in the middle. CDR1 ENHRY and CDR2 SYGVKD come from the germline V gene. The CDR3 length is 12 residues. CDR3 in DNA: TGTGCCATCAGTCCCAACACCGGGGAGCTGTTTTTT. Translating gives CAISPNTGELFF.

This clonotype has only a few counts. This chain joins TRBV18 and TRBJ1-2; D perhaps matches TRBD1 (5 bases). Germline V gene sequence: CDR1 KGHSH, CDR2 LQKENI. CDR3 length equals 17 residues. With 1 base removed from V and 6 bases from J, the gap between germline ends came to 21 bases. The CDR3 bases are TGTGCCAGCTCACCACGTAACCAGGGATGGGAGTTGGATGGCTACACCTTC. Protein: CASSPRNQGWELDGYTF.

This clonotype has only a few counts. The chain carries TRBV5-1 and TRBJ2-5; unclear D gene. Between the trimmed V and J ends, which lost 7 bases and 4 bases, there was a span of 17 bases. Germline V gene sequence: CDR1 SGHRS, CDR2 YFSETQ. The CDR3 has 14 residues. In DNA form, the CDR3 reads TGCGCCAGCTCACCGGCCAGCCAAGGAGAGACCCAGTACTTC. This encodes CASSPASQGETQYF.

This clonotype has only a few counts. The rearrangement uses TRBV29-1 and TRBJ2-4; D remains ambiguous. The germline CDR1 and CDR2 sequences are SQVTM and ANQGSEA. The V end was cut by 6 bases, the J end by 5 bases, with 8 bases between. The CDR3 covers 11 residues. CDR3 bases: TGCAGCGTCCACAGAGAAAACATTCAGTACTTC. Translated, it gives CSVHRENIQYF. Based on the CDR3 plus reference TRBV29-1 and TRBJ2-4, the full variable domain is SAVISQKPSRDICQRGTSLTIQCQVDSQVTMMFWYRQQPGQSLTLIATANQGSEATYESGFVIDKFPISRPNLTFSTLTVSNMSPEDSSIYLCSVHRENIQYFGAGTRLSVL.